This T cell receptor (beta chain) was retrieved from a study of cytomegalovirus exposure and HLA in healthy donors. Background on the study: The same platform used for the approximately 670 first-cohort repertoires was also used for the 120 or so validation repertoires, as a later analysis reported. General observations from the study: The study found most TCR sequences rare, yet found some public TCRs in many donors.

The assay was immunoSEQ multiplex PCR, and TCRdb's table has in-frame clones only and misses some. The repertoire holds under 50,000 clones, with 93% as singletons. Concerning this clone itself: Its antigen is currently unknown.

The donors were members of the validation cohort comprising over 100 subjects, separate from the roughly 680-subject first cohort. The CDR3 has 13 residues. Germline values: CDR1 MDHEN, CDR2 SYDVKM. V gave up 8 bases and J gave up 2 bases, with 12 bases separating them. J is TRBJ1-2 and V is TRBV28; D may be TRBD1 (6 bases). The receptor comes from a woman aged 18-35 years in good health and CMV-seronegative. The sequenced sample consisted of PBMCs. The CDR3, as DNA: TGTGCCAGCTACCGGACAGACAACTATGGCTACACCTTC. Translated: CASYRTDNYGYTF.